This T cell receptor beta chain was identified during a study of metastatic and nonmetastatic thyroid tumors. Study-level findings and limits: Relative to benign nodules, malignant thyroid tumors were reportedly characterized by significantly elevated TCR beta diversity in blood and tumor.

All patients were treatment-naive before thyroid surgery. Within the sample, this clone is medium-sized. Its specificity is unknown. Trimming shortened V by 5 bases and J by 8 bases, and 24 bases separated the two germline ends. The CDR3 runs 16 residues. The germline V gene encodes CDR1 LNHNV and CDR2 YYDKDF (reference sequence). Authors' analysis steps: Differences in CDR3 between clinicopathological groups were drawn on to build a classifier intended to discriminate distant-metastatic papillary thyroid cancer patients. TCRdb reanalyzed the PCR reads via MiXCR. What appears here as the V and J calls and clone size reflects TCRdb's work, not the paper's. The sample records about 14,000 clones, approximately 3.9% being singletons.

The chain combines TRBV15 with TRBJ1-2; D possibly corresponds to TRBD1 (6 bases). The sequence was collected from a female donor with papillary thyroid cancer or a benign thyroid nodule (not recorded which). Some clones in this sample may be carry-over from other donors' samples. The sequenced sample consisted of tumor tissue. CDR3 sequence reads: CATSPRGTGGLTGYTF. The CDR3 nucleotides read TGTGCCACCAGCCCCAGGGGAACGGGGGGGCTGACGGGCTACACCTTC. Full variable domain (remainder filled in from reference TRBV15 and TRBJ1-2): DAMVIQNPRYQVTQFGKPVTLSCSQTLNHNVMYWYQQKSSQAPKLLFHYYDKDFNNEADTPDNFQSRRPNTSFCFLDIRSPGLGDTAMYLCATSPRGTGGLTGYTFGSGTRLTVV.